The 23 T cell receptor beta chains given below trace back to one sample, sequenced in a study of T-cell reconstitution after alpha-beta-depleted transplantation in children. Unique molecular identifiers were incorporated during preparation of the TCRbeta library. TCRdb redid the calling of the PCR reads with MiXCR, one entry per CDR3 protein. The data show roughly 90,000 distinct CDR3 sequences, 10% to 15% seen once. The sequencing used PBMCs from the stem cell graft donor, collected from the stem cell graft. Receptors were obtained from a human donor who donated a stem cell graft to a child with inherited bone marrow failure.

There are many counts of this clonotype. This chain uses TRBV5-1 with TRBJ1-5; 9 bases match TRBD1. With V trimmed by 0 bases and J by 7 bases, 5 bases remained unmatched. The CDR3 spans 15 residues. Germline CDR1 is SGHRS and CDR2 is YFSETQ. The CDR3 bases are TGCGCCAGCAGCTTGGGGACAGGGGCAGGACAGCCCCAGCATTTT. It yields the protein CASSLGTGAGQPQHF. The variable domain in full, with the rest retrieved from reference TRBV5-1 and TRBJ1-5, is KAGVTQTPRYLIKTRGQQVTLSCSPISGHRSVSWYQQTPGQGLQFLFEYFSETQRNKGNFPGRFSGRQFSNSRSEMNVSTLELGDSALYLCASSLGTGAGQPQHFGDGTRLSIL.

This clonotype was observed at least ten times. The chain combines TRBV4-3 with TRBJ1-4, with TRBD1 as a possible D gene (6 bases). This CDR3 comprises 16 residues. The V end lost 0 bases, the J end lost 8 bases, and 16 bases lay between the germline ends. Germline V gene lookup returns CDR1 LGHNA and CDR2 YSLEER. The CDR3 region is CASSQDRRQDLEKLFF. CDR3 sequence (DNA): TGCGCCAGCAGCCAAGACCGGAGACAGGACCTAGAAAAACTGTTTTTT.

This chain connects TRBV5-1 to TRBJ2-2; D may be TRBD1 (6 bases). The CDR3 runs 16 residues. CDR1 is SGHRS, CDR2 YFSETQ, per germline. Trimming removed 4 bases from V and 2 bases from J, with 15 bases in between. The CDR3 reads CASSPGPGQNTGELFF. The CDR3 coding sequence is TGCGCCAGCAGCCCCGGCCCGGGACAAAACACCGGGGAGCTGTTTTTT. The whole variable domain, remainder taken from reference TRBV5-1 and TRBJ2-2, is KAGVTQTPRYLIKTRGQQVTLSCSPISGHRSVSWYQQTPGQGLQFLFEYFSETQRNKGNFPGRFSGRQFSNSRSEMNVSTLELGDSALYLCASSPGPGQNTGELFFGEGSRLTVL.

This clonotype was found many times. This sequence joins TRBV7-3 and TRBJ2-1, with TRBD1 as a possible D gene (6 bases). CDR3 length equals 14 residues. V was pared by 3 bases and J by 5 bases, with 11 bases between. Germline V lookup: CDR1 SGHTA, CDR2 FQGTGA. The CDR3 bases are TGTGCCAGCAGCTTTGGCCAGGGGAACAATGAGCAGTTCTTC. Its protein is CASSFGQGNNEQFF. The variable domain in full, completed from reference TRBV7-3 and TRBJ2-1, reads GAGVSQTPSNKVTEKGKYVELRCDPISGHTALYWYRQSLGQGPEFLIYFQGTGAADDSGLPNDRFFAVRPEGSVSTLKIQRTERGDSAVYLCASSFGQGNNEQFFGPGTRLTVL.

This clonotype occurred many times. The chain links TRBV20-1 to TRBJ1-2, with 8 bases fitting TRBD1. This CDR3 region has 13 residues. V dropped 3 bases and J dropped 6; count of bases not matched to a gene: 6. CDR1 is DFQATT, CDR2 SNEGSKA, per germline (reference sequence). This chain's CDR3 is CSARPGQGHGYTF. The CDR3 bases are TGCAGTGCTAGGCCCGGACAGGGCCATGGCTACACCTTC.

This clonotype appeared many times. The CDR3 sequence is CSALGTVSGNTIYF. In nucleotides, the CDR3 is TGCAGTGCTCTCGGGACGGTCTCTGGAAACACCATATATTTT. This chain joins TRBV20-1 and TRBJ1-3, with D perhaps TRBD1 (5 bases). The V end lost 5 bases, the J end lost 0 bases, and 11 bases lay between the germline ends. Germline values: CDR1 DFQATT, CDR2 SNEGSKA (reference sequence). The CDR3 sequence is 14 residues long.

Ten or more counts support this clonotype. This rearrangement joins TRBV5-6 to TRBJ2-2; D gene unclear. CDR3 size: 15 residues. Trimming removed 5 bases at V and 3 bases at J, with 14 bases between. The germline V gene encodes CDR1 SGHDT and CDR2 YYEEEE. CDR3 in amino acids: CASRRSKPYTGELFF. The DNA for the CDR3 is TGTGCCAGCAGAAGATCCAAGCCCTACACCGGGGAGCTGTTTTTT.

This clonotype has a count of ten or more. This chain links TRBV4-3 with TRBJ1-6; the match to TRBD1 covers 9 bases. Germline assignment: CDR1 LGHNA and CDR2 YSLEER. V gave up 4 bases and J gave up 10 bases; unmatched junction bases: 11. The CDR3 is 16 amino acids. In nucleotides, the CDR3 is TGCGCCAGCAGCCTAGGAGCGACAGGGGGTTCATCACCCCTCCACTTT. Translation gives CASSLGATGGSSPLHF.

The chain links TRBV30 to TRBJ1-1; D gene uncertain. The CDR3 runs 13 residues. Germline values: CDR1 GTSNPN, CDR2 SVGIG (reference sequence). V lost 4 bases and J 2 bases, leaving 11 bases between the germline ends. The CDR3 DNA is TGTGCCTGGACGTGGGGAGGAAACACTGAAGCTTTCTTT. Translated: CAWTWGGNTEAFF.

This chain links TRBV18 with TRBJ1-3; weak D call: TRBD1 (5 bases). V lost 3 bases and J lost 0, with 18 bases in between. Germline lookup yields CDR1 KGHSH and CDR2 LQKENI. The CDR3 is 18 amino acids. CDR3 protein: CASSPQPGQGDSGNTIYF. The DNA for the CDR3 is TGTGCCAGCTCACCTCAACCGGGGCAGGGAGACTCTGGAAACACCATATATTTT.

The chain uses TRBV4-3 and TRBJ2-1, with TRBD2 matching over 8 bases. This CDR3 has 17 amino acids. Per germline, CDR1 LGHNA and CDR2 YSLEER. J lost 8 bases, V lost 1 base, and 13 bases had no gene match. The CDR3 bases are TGCGCCAGCAGCCAAGGATTCTCTAGCGGGTTTTTCGATGAGCAGTTCTTC. Its protein is CASSQGFSSGFFDEQFF.

The V gene is TRBV11-2, the J gene TRBJ2-1; D remains unclear. Germline CDR1 is SGHAT and CDR2 is FQNNGV. The CDR3 length is 17 residues. The V gene lost 0 bases and the J gene lost 7 bases, with 19 bases spanning the gap. The CDR3 DNA reads as TGTGCCAGCAGCTTAGAATGGCAGAGGCCGATGAAGAATGAGCAGTTCTTC. Protein sequence: CASSLEWQRPMKNEQFF.

In its sample, this clonotype was seen a few times. The chain couples TRBV6-1 to TRBJ2-2; TRBD1 might be the D (6 bases). Germline-derived CDR1 and CDR2 are MNHNS and SASEGT. The CDR3 length is 15 residues. Trimming stripped 6 bases from V and 1 base from J, with 12 bases between. The DNA of the CDR3 is TGTGCCAGCAGGGGGACACGGGGGAACACCGGGGAGCTGTTTTTT. Its translation: CASRGTRGNTGELFF.

This clonotype was counted ten times or more. A read error may produce the germline difference seen at one junction end. The gene calls are TRBV4-2 and TRBJ2-4; D unresolved. There are 11 residues in the CDR3. Per germline, CDR1 LGHNA and CDR2 YNFKEQ. The CDR3 nucleotides are TGTGCCAGCAGCCGAACCGGAGACTTTACGTTC. It is translated as CASSRTGDFTF.

V gene TRBV2 combines with J gene TRBJ1-2, with D possibly matching TRBD1 (6 bases). The ends were cut back, 8 bases at V and 3 bases at J, with 10 bases in the middle. From germline, CDR1 is SNHLY and CDR2 FYNNEI. The CDR3 runs 12 residues. CDR3 sequence (DNA): TGTGCCAGCTCGGGACAAGACTATGGCTACACCTTC. Residues: CASSGQDYGYTF. Together with reference TRBV2 and TRBJ1-2, the CDR3 gives the full variable domain: EPEVTQTPSHQVTQMGQEVILRCVPISNHLYFYWYRQILGQKVEFLVSFYNNEISEKSEIFDDQFSVERPDGSNFTLKIRSTKLEDSAMYFCASSGQDYGYTFGSGTRLTVV.

The table lists this clonotype with many counts. The rearrangement joins TRBV5-1 to TRBJ1-1; unclear D gene. V dropped 0 bases and J dropped 4 bases, with 7 bases sitting between them. The CDR3 has 13 residues. CDR1 is SGHRS, CDR2 YFSETQ, per germline. As DNA, the CDR3 is TGCGCCAGCAGCTTGGACGGATTCACTGAAGCTTTCTTT. Amino acids: CASSLDGFTEAFF.

This clonotype has at least ten counts. The rearrangement links TRBV3-1 to TRBJ1-2; D gene uncertain. Trimming cost V 0 bases and J 9 bases, with 14 bases left between them. The length of the CDR3 is 14 residues. CDR1 and CDR2 (germline): LGHDT, YNNKEL (reference sequence). The CDR3 region is CASSQESDYGRYTF. The CDR3 region has the DNA TGTGCCAGCAGCCAAGAGTCGGATTATGGTCGCTACACCTTC.

The sample holds one count of this clonotype. V usage is TRBV19 and J usage is TRBJ1-4; D ambiguous. This CDR3 region has 16 residues. Deletions cut 2 bases from V and 0 bases from J, with 10 bases between. The V gene's germline CDR1 is LNHDA and CDR2 SQIVND (reference sequence). CDR3 DNA: TGTGCCAGTAGTATACGTTGGTCGTCAACTAATGAAAAACTGTTTTTT. Amino acid sequence: CASSIRWSSTNEKLFF.

This clonotype was observed many times. The V and J genes are TRBV5-6 and TRBJ1-6; D unresolved. Germline V gives CDR1 SGHDT, CDR2 YYEEEE. This CDR3 has 13 amino acids. Between the trimmed V and J ends, which lost 2 bases and 8 bases, there was a span of 8 bases. The chain's CDR3 is CASSFQVDSPLHF. In DNA form, the CDR3 reads TGTGCCAGCAGCTTTCAGGTCGATTCACCCCTCCACTTT.

V usage is TRBV20-1 and J usage is TRBJ1-2; D might be TRBD1 (5 bases). The CDR3 has 11 residues. From germline, CDR1 is DFQATT and CDR2 SNEGSKA (reference sequence). Trimming cost V 6 bases and J 4 bases, with 9 bases left between them. As DNA, the CDR3 is TGCAGTGCCCCAGACAGCTATGGCTACACCTTC. It codes for CSAPDSYGYTF.

The sample holds many counts of this clonotype. The rearrangement joins TRBV12-3 or TRBV12-4 to TRBJ1-1; D gene uncertain. The germline V and J ends were trimmed by 3 bases and 1 base, with 6 bases remaining between them. This CDR3 has 13 amino acids. The CDR3 is CASSFTRNTEAFF. In DNA form, the CDR3 reads TGTGCCAGCAGTTTCACACGGAACACTGAAGCTTTCTTT.

Many counts were recorded for this clonotype. This sequence joins TRBV5-1 and TRBJ2-3; D possibly matches TRBD1 or TRBD2 (5 bases each). The length of the CDR3 is 15 residues. V was pared by 4 bases and J by 2 bases, with 14 bases between. Per the germline V gene, CDR1 is SGHRS and CDR2 is YFSETQ. The DNA of the CDR3 is TGCGCCAGCAGCAGACTACAGGACCTCACAGATACGCAGTATTTT. Protein sequence: CASSRLQDLTDTQYF.

The J gene is TRBJ2-1, the V gene TRBV6-5, with a possible D match to TRBD2 (6 bases). V was clipped by 0 bases and J by 6 bases, with 6 bases between them. CDR3 length equals 13 residues. Germline values: CDR1 MNHEY, CDR2 SVGAGI. The DNA of the CDR3 is TGTGCCAGCAGTTACTCGGAGGGCAATGAGCAGTTCTTC. As protein: CASSYSEGNEQFF.